This passage covers 28 T cell receptor beta chains from one sample sequenced in a study of molecular identifiers for immune sequencing clone quantification. In TCRdb, the PCR reads were re-called with MiXCR into one record per CDR3 protein. The sample includes some 65,000 distinct CDR3 sequences, approximately 17% of them seen just once. Sequenced sample: naive CD8+ T cells from blood, with Jurkat cell RNA spiked in. Specified subset: FACS-sorted CD8+CD4-CCR7+CD45RA+ naive T cells. The source is a human donor in good health. Some libraries in this study had Jurkat cell RNA spiked in.

Worth noting for this clonotype: A single base separates this from a much larger clone, so it may be a read error. The gene calls are TRBV28 and TRBJ1-5; 7 nucleotides align to TRBD1. The CDR3 is 15 residues long. CDR1 is MDHEN and CDR2 is SYDVKM in the germline V gene. The V segment lost 8 bases and the J segment 0 bases; nucleotides outside the gene matches: 7. CDR3 nucleotide sequence: TGTGCCAGCGGACATGGACAGGATAGCAATCAGCCCCAGCATTTT. Its translation is CASGHGQDSNQPQHF.

This clonotype was seen many times. The V call is TRBV13, the J call TRBJ2-7; D is ambiguous. The CDR3 runs 11 residues. Germline CDR1 and CDR2: PRHDT and FYEKMQ (reference sequence). V was cut by 5 bases and J by 2 bases, with 4 bases left in between. The DNA for the CDR3 is TGTGCCAGCAGCCCCGCCTACGAGCAGTACTTC. The encoded protein is CASSPAYEQYF.

The chain is built from TRBV27 and TRBJ1-5; possible D gene TRBD1, 5 bases. With 0 bases removed from V and 4 bases from J, the gap between germline ends came to 7 bases. This CDR3 region has 14 residues. Germline V gene sequence: CDR1 MNHEY, CDR2 SMNVEV (reference sequence). The CDR3 loop reads CASSLSGANQPQHF. The CDR3 coding sequence is TGTGCCAGCAGTTTATCAGGGGCTAATCAGCCCCAGCATTTT.

This clonotype has a handful of counts. A clone one base away is much larger, so this may be a read error. This chain links TRBV3-1 with TRBJ2-5; possible D gene TRBD2, 6 bases. Germline lookup yields CDR1 LGHDT and CDR2 YNNKEL (reference sequence). This CDR3 contains 15 residues. CDR3 in DNA: TGTGCCAGCGCAAAGGGAGGCCTGTACCAAGAGGCCCAGTACTTC. This gives the protein CASAKGGLYQEAQYF.

This clonotype was seen repeatedly, ten times or more. This rearrangement joins TRBV7-6 to TRBJ2-1; 9 nucleotides agree with TRBD2. V trimming: 1 base; J trimming: 10 bases; junction bases outside the gene matches: 11. This CDR3 is 16 amino acids long. CDR1 is SGHVS, CDR2 FNYEAQ, per germline. The CDR3 nucleotides read TGTGCCAGCAGCTTAGACTTTGGTGGCGGGAGGGCCGAGCAGTTCTTC. Protein sequence: CASSLDFGGGRAEQFF.

This clonotype has ten or more counts. The genes are TRBV6-6 and TRBJ2-7; 7 bases line up with TRBD2. Germline lookup yields CDR1 MNHNY and CDR2 SVGAGI (reference sequence). The CDR3 is 17 residues long. The V gene end was trimmed by 6 bases and the J gene end by 6 bases; junction bases not matched to a gene: 20. The CDR3 coding sequence is TGTGCCAGCAGCCCACCCGACCGGGACTACGCGTCTTCCGAGCAGTACTTC. It specifies CASSPPDRDYASSEQYF.

This clonotype was seen only a few times. A much larger clone lies a single base off, so this may be a read error. The chain recombines TRBV6-5 with TRBJ1-1; D is unclear. CDR3 length: 14 amino acids. Germline CDR1 is MNHEY and CDR2 is SVGAGI. The CDR3 DNA sequence: TGTGCCAGCGGTTATGGGAACCTGAACACTGAAGCTTTCTTT. Its protein is CASGYGNLNTEAFF.

A word on this clonotype: Being one base from a much bigger clone, this may be a read error. The gene calls are TRBV7-8 and TRBJ1-5; D may be TRBD1 (6 bases). V was clipped by 1 base and J by 2 bases, with 12 bases between them. Per germline, CDR1 SGHVS and CDR2 FQNEAQ. This CDR3 has 16 residues. The CDR3 sequence is CASSLDRVIGNQPQHF. CDR3 DNA: TGTGCCAGCAGCTTAGACAGGGTTATAGGCAATCAGCCCCAGCATTTT.

This clonotype was counted many times. The chain has TRBV6-1 and TRBJ1-1; no definite D call. V shed 4 bases and J shed 0 bases, with 6 bases lying between them. Germline V gene data show CDR1 as MNHNS and CDR2 as SASEGT. This CDR3 is built from 13 residues. The CDR3 DNA reads as TGTGCCAGCAGTGTAGCGATGAACACTGAAGCTTTCTTT. Translating gives CASSVAMNTEAFF.

In the case of this clonotype: One base away lies a much larger clone, so this may be a sequencing read error. The V gene is TRBV12-3 or TRBV12-4, the J gene TRBJ2-2, with D hard to call. The V end was cut by 9 bases, the J end by 0 bases, with 8 bases between. The CDR3 totals 13 residues. The CDR3 DNA reads as TGTGCCAGTCGGATGTCGAACACCGGGGAGCTGTTTTTT. It codes for CASRMSNTGELFF.

There are many counts of this clonotype. The V and J genes are TRBV27 and TRBJ1-1, with D uncertain. CDR3 length equals 13 residues. Deletions cut 2 bases from V and 4 bases from J, with 8 bases between. CDR1 MNHEY and CDR2 SMNVEV come from the germline V gene (reference sequence). The CDR3 DNA reads as TGTGCCAGCAGTTTAGTCGGGAGCACTGAAGCTTTCTTT. Translated: CASSLVGSTEAFF.

This clonotype has ten or more counts. This chain joins TRBV6-2 or TRBV6-3 and TRBJ2-7; D is uncertain. The CDR3 contains 12 residues. Looked up from germline, CDR1 is MNHEY and CDR2 is SVGEGT. Trimming took 2 bases from V and 7 from J, leaving 9 bases between them. CDR3 in amino acids: CASSYLGREQYF. As DNA, the CDR3 is TGTGCCAGCAGTTACCTAGGGCGAGAGCAGTACTTC.

There are many counts of this clonotype. The V gene is TRBV6-1, the J gene TRBJ2-2; TRBD2 agrees at 10 bases. Germline lookup yields CDR1 MNHNS and CDR2 SASEGT. J gave up 1 base and V 8 bases, and 4 bases lay outside the gene matches. CDR3 length: 15 residues. The CDR3 sequence is CASGWTSGNTGELFF. The DNA of the CDR3 is TGTGCCAGCGGTTGGACTAGCGGGAACACCGGGGAGCTGTTTTTT.

As for this clonotype: This may come from a read error, since a much larger clone is one base off. The J gene is TRBJ1-4, the V gene TRBV6-2 or TRBV6-3; weak D call: TRBD1 (5 bases). The CDR3 is 16 amino acids. The V gene's germline CDR1 is MNHEY and CDR2 SVGEGT. Here the CDR3 reads CACSYPPEGRREKLFF. CDR3 nucleotide sequence: TGTGCCTGCAGTTACCCCCCGGAGGGGAGGAGAGAAAAACTGTTTTTT.

About this clonotype itself: With a much larger clone just one base away, this may be a read error. This chain uses TRBV29-1 with TRBJ2-2, with D perhaps TRBD1 (6 bases). Germline V gives CDR1 SQVTM, CDR2 ANQGSEA. The V end was cut by 4 bases, the J end by 4 bases, with 10 bases between. The CDR3 spans 13 residues. The CDR3 coding sequence is TGCAGCGTTGTGGCAGGGGTCACCGGGGAGCTGTTTTTT. Translation: CSVVAGVTGELFF.

In this sample, this clonotype turned up many times. The chain employs TRBV6-6 and TRBJ2-7; D remains ambiguous. V lost 5 bases and J lost 6, with 20 bases in between. Germline V gene lookup returns CDR1 MNHNY and CDR2 SVGAGI (reference sequence). The CDR3 runs to 15 residues. The CDR3 sequence is CASSLAHLKAVEQYF. The CDR3 nucleotides are TGTGCCAGCAGTCTTGCCCACTTAAAGGCAGTCGAGCAGTACTTC.

About this clonotype itself: A clone one base away is much larger, so this may be a read error. This sequence joins TRBV9 and TRBJ1-1; D is unresolved. The V gene lost 5 bases and the J gene lost 6 bases, with 17 bases spanning the gap. Germline values: CDR1 SGDLS, CDR2 YYNGEE. The CDR3 spans 14 residues. CDR3 nucleotides: TGTGCCAGCAGTGTACTAACGGGAAACGCTGAAGCTTTCTTT. This encodes CASSVLTGNAEAFF.

This clonotype was observed many times. The chain has TRBV6-2 or TRBV6-3 and TRBJ1-5; D remains unclear. This CDR3 contains 14 residues. The V and J ends lost 6 bases and 0 bases respectively, with 9 bases between them. Per the germline V gene, CDR1 is MNHEY and CDR2 is SVGEGT. This CDR3 is CASRSDYSNQPQHF. The CDR3, as DNA: TGTGCCAGCAGATCAGATTATAGCAATCAGCCCCAGCATTTT.

This clonotype was detected ten times or more. The chain combines TRBV6-4 with TRBJ1-5; weak D call: TRBD1 (6 bases). Germline values: CDR1 MRHNA, CDR2 SNTAGT. The CDR3 extends over 13 amino acids. V was pared by 11 bases and J by 5 bases, with 16 bases between. The CDR3 reads CAPLSGGHQPQHF. Written as DNA, the CDR3 is TGTGCCCCCTTATCTGGGGGGCATCAGCCCCAGCATTTT.

There are many counts of this clonotype. The rearrangement joins TRBV27 to TRBJ1-1; 10 bases are shared with TRBD1. The CDR3 is 15 residues long. The germline V gene has CDR1 MNHEY and CDR2 SMNVEV (reference sequence). The junction had 7 bases not matched to a gene; V was cut back by 5 bases and J by 4 bases. The chain's CDR3 is CASSPKTGGITEAFF. CDR3 sequence (DNA): TGTGCCAGCAGTCCGAAGACAGGGGGCATCACTGAAGCTTTCTTT.

This clonotype was counted at least ten times. The chain couples TRBV7-2 to TRBJ2-7, with D possibly matching TRBD2 (5 bases). V lost 5 bases, J lost 2 bases, and 13 bases lay in between. The CDR3 has 14 residues. Germline V lookup: CDR1 SGHTA, CDR2 FQGNSA. The CDR3 DNA reads as TGTGCCAGCAGCCCCGGGGTCCCGGCCTACGAGCAGTACTTC. The encoded protein is CASSPGVPAYEQYF.

The chain is built from TRBV3-1 and TRBJ2-3; weak D call: TRBD2 (6 bases). Germline CDR1 and CDR2: LGHDT and YNNKEL (reference sequence). The CDR3 covers 14 residues. Trimming took off 4 bases at V and 3 bases at J, with 11 bases between the two ends. The CDR3 DNA sequence: TGTGCCAGCAGCCCCCGGGGACTGACAGATACGCAGTATTTT. Protein product: CASSPRGLTDTQYF.

This clonotype has more than one count but fewer than ten. The chain has TRBV29-1 and TRBJ2-7, with no clear D. The CDR3 runs to 11 residues. The germline CDR1 and CDR2 sequences are SQVTM and ANQGSEA. V was pared by 1 base and J by 9 bases, with 10 bases between. The CDR3 sequence: CSVEGVLGQYF. The DNA of the CDR3 is TGCAGCGTTGAAGGGGTTCTTGGGCAGTACTTC.

The V call is TRBV9, the J call TRBJ2-7; 10 bases agree with TRBD2. The V and J ends lost 3 bases and 2 bases, in that order; junction bases with no gene match: 8. Germline CDR1 reads SGDLS; CDR2 reads YYNGEE. The CDR3 is 16 amino acids. For the CDR3, the DNA is TGTGCCAGCAGCGAACGGATAGCGGGAGGAACCTACGAGCAGTACTTC. Amino acid sequence: CASSERIAGGTYEQYF.

This clonotype was counted many times. DNA for the CDR3: TGCAGTGCACGAGTGGCTAGCTTCCCAGATACGCAGTATTTT. Protein: CSARVASFPDTQYF. V is TRBV20-1 and J is TRBJ2-3, with D perhaps matching TRBD2 (5 bases). V dropped 6 bases and J dropped 4 bases, with 17 bases sitting between them. The germline V gene has CDR1 DFQATT and CDR2 SNEGSKA (reference sequence). The CDR3 totals 14 residues.

This clonotype was seen many times. V gene TRBV4-1 combines with J gene TRBJ2-5; no clear D. CDR1 and CDR2 (germline): MGHRA, YSYEKL. The CDR3 sequence is 14 residues long. Trimming removed 2 bases at V and 1 base at J, with 8 bases between. Here the CDR3 DNA reads TGCGCCAGCAGCCAATTTTCAGGCCAAGAGACCCAGTACTTC. Its translation: CASSQFSGQETQYF.

This clonotype was detected a few times. CDR3 in amino acids: CSAATQGEQYF. The CDR3 bases are TGCAGCGCAGCGACTCAGGGGGAGCAGTACTTC. The chain is built from TRBV29-1 and TRBJ2-7; D is possibly TRBD1 (6 bases). Germline V gives CDR1 SQVTM, CDR2 ANQGSEA. The CDR3 runs 11 residues. V lost 7 bases to trimming and J lost 7 bases, with 14 bases between them.

This clonotype was observed many times. V and J are TRBV4-3 and TRBJ2-1; no reliable D call. Trimming left V 0 bases short and J 6 bases short, with 9 bases between. CDR1 is LGHNA and CDR2 is YSLEER in the germline V gene. The CDR3 totals 14 residues. CDR3 bases: TGCGCCAGCAGCCAAGATCCGCTTTCCAATGAGCAGTTCTTC. Its protein product is CASSQDPLSNEQFF.